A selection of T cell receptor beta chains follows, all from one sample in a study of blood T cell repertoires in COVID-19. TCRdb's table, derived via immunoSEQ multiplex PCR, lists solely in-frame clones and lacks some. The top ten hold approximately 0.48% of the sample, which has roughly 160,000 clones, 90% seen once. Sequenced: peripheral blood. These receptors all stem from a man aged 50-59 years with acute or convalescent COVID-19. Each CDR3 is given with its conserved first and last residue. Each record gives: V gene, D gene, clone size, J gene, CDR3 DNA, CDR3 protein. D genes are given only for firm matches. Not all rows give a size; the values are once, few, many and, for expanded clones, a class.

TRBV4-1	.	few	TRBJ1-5	TGCGCCAGCAGCCGAGGGCTTACGGAGTCAACGCCCCAGCATTTT	CASSRGLTESTPQHF
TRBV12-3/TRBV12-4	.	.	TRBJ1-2	TGTGCCAGCAGTCGTTCCTCGACAGGCTACACCTTC	CASSRSSTGYTF
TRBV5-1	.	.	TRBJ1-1	TGCGCCAGCAGCTTTACGGCGGGGCCTATGAACACTGAAGCTTTCTTT	CASSFTAGPMNTEAFF
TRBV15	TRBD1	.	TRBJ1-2	TGTGCCACCAGCAGAGCACCGACAGGGGGCCCCTATGGCTACACCTTC	CATSRAPTGGPYGYTF
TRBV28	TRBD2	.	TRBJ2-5	TGTGCCAGCAGTTTCGGGGGGGGTCCGGAGACCCAGTACTTC	CASSFGGGPETQYF
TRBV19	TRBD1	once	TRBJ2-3	TGTGCCAGTAGTTCTTCGGACAGGCGCGATACGCAGTATTTT	CASSSSDRRDTQYF
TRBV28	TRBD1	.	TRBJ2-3	TGTGCCAGCAGTTCACCCCCGCACGACAGGGTCACAGATACGCAGTATTTT	CASSSPPHDRVTDTQYF
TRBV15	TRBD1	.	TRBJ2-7	TGTGCCACCAGCACTGGACAGGTGTCCTACGAGCAGTACTTC	CATSTGQVSYEQYF
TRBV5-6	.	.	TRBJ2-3	TGTGCCAGCAGCTTGTATGCGGTGGTACCAGATACGCAGTATTTT	CASSLYAVVPDTQYF
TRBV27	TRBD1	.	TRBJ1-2	TGTGCCAGCAGTTTAGGGGTGGGACAGGGTGGTGGCTACACCTTC	CASSLGVGQGGGYTF
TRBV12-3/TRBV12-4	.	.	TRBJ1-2	TGTGCCAGCAGTTTCACAGGGCCGAAGGGCTACACCTTC	CASSFTGPKGYTF
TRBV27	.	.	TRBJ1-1	TGTGCCAGCAAAAAAGGGGCAGCTTCCATGAACACTGAAGCTTTCTTT	CASKKGAASMNTEAFF
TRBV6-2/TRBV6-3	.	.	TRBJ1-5	TGTGCCAGCAGTTACAGGCGGGATAGCAATCAGCCCCAGCATTTT	CASSYRRDSNQPQHF
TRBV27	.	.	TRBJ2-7	TGTGCCAGCACCAGGGGCAACTCCTACGAGCAGTACTTC	CASTRGNSYEQYF
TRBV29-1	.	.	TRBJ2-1	TGCAGCGTTGAAGATAATCGGGATGAGCAGTTCTTC	CSVEDNRDEQFF
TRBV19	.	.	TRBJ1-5	TGTGCCAGTAGTACCAGTGGGGCAGGCAATCAGCCCCAGCATTTT	CASSTSGAGNQPQHF
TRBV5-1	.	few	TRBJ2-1	TGCGCCAGCAGCTTGGTTGCGGAGTCCTACAATGAGCAGTTCTTC	CASSLVAESYNEQFF
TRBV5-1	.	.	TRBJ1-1	TGCGCCAGCAGCTTTCGGAGAAACACTGAAGCTTTCTTT	CASSFRRNTEAFF
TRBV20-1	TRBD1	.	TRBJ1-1	TGCAGCAGGTGGACAGGCGAAGCTTTCTTT	CSRWTGEAFF
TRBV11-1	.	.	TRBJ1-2	TGTGCCAGCAGCTCCGGGATGGGGGCAAATGGCTACACCTTC	CASSSGMGANGYTF
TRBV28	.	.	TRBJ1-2	TGTGCCAGCAGTTTAAGTGCGCCTAACTATGGCTACACCTTC	CASSLSAPNYGYTF
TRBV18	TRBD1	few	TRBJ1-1	TGTGCCAGCTCACCCCGACAGGGGCCGCAGAACACTGAAGCTTTCTTT	CASSPRQGPQNTEAFF
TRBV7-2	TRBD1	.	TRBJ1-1	TGTGCCAGCAGCTTAGGGGGACAGGGTTGGGCTTTCTTT	CASSLGGQGWAFF
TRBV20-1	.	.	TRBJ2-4	TGCAGTGCTCACAGGGATCTTCAGTACTTC	CSAHRDLQYF
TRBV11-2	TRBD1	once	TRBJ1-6	TGTGCCAGCAGCTGGGACAGGGTAGTTTCACCCCTCCACTTT	CASSWDRVVSPLHF
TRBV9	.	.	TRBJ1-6	TGTGCCAGCAGCGTAGATGGCAGGGGTAGTTCACCCCTCCACTTT	CASSVDGRGSSPLHF
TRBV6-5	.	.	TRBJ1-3	TGTGCCAGCAGTTCCGGCGGGAGAAACACCATATATTTT	CASSSGGRNTIYF
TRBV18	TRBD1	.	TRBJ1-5	TGTGCCAGCGCGCCAGGAGGGACAGGTAGCAATCAGCCCCAGCATTTT	CASAPGGTGSNQPQHF
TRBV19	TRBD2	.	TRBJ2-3	TGTGCCAGTAGTATTAAAGCGGGAGGGCCCTCGGATACGCAGTATTTT	CASSIKAGGPSDTQYF
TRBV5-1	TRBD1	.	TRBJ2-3	TGCGCCAGCAGCTCCGACAGGGGGTTTGCAGATACGCAGTATTTT	CASSSDRGFADTQYF
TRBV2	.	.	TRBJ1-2	TGTGCCAGCAGTGAAGTGACAGGTTCATATGGCTACACCTTC	CASSEVTGSYGYTF
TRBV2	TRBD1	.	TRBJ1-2	TGTGCCAGCAGCGACAGGGGTGGCTACACCTTC	CASSDRGGYTF
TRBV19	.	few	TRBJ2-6	TGTGCCAGTAGTGCCCCCGGACTGTTCTCTGGGGCCAACGTCCTGACTTTC	CASSAPGLFSGANVLTF
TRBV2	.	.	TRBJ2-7	TGTGCCACCGACGGAGGACAGTTCTCCTACGAGCAGTACTTC	CATDGGQFSYEQYF
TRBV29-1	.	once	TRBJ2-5	TGCAGCGTTGAAGATGAGCGGCGGGGATCAGAGACCCAGTACTTC	CSVEDERRGSETQYF
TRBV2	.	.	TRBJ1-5	TGTGCCAGCAGTGGGACGGGCAGGGCCAATCAGCCCCAGCATTTT	CASSGTGRANQPQHF
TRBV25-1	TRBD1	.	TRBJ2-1	TGTGCCAGCAGTGAGTGGGGACAGGGAAATGAGCAGTTCTTC	CASSEWGQGNEQFF
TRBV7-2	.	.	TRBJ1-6	TGTGCCAGCAGCTTGAGCTCCTATAATTCACCCCTCCACTTT	CASSLSSYNSPLHF
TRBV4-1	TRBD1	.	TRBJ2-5	TGCGCCAGCAGCCAAGATCGGCAGGGGGCTTTACAAGAGACCCAGTACTTC	CASSQDRQGALQETQYF
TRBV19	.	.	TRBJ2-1	TGTGCCAGTAGTAGAGACTACTACAATGAGCAGTTCTTC	CASSRDYYNEQFF
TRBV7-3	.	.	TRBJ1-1	TGTGCCAGCAGCCCAACCGCTGGTGCGGCTGAAGCTTTCTTT	CASSPTAGAAEAFF
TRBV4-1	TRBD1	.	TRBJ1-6	TGCGCCAGCAGCCACCAAAGCGTGACAGGGAACAATTCACCCCTCCACTTT	CASSHQSVTGNNSPLHF
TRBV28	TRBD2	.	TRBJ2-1	TGTGCCAGCAGTTTAAGTCTAGCGGGAGCCTGGGATGAGCAGTTCTTC	CASSLSLAGAWDEQFF
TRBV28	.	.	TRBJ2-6	TGTGCCAGCAGTTTATATGCAGGGGCTGGGGCCAACGTCCTGACTTTC	CASSLYAGAGANVLTF
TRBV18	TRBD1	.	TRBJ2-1	TGTGCCAGCTCCCAAAACCAGGGGGCGCCCGGCAATGAGCAGTTCTTC	CASSQNQGAPGNEQFF
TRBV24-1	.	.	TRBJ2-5	TGTGCCACCAGTGAACTGTTAGTGGCAGGGCGAGAGACCCAGTACTTC	CATSELLVAGRETQYF
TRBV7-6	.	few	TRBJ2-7	TGTGCCAGCAGCCAGCGGGTTCTTGGCTACGAGCAGTACTTC	CASSQRVLGYEQYF
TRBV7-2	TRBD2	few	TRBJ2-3	TGTGCCAGCAGCTTTTTGTCGGGGGGGCGACTCGATACGCAGTATTTT	CASSFLSGGRLDTQYF